This T cell receptor beta chain came from a study of T cell changes during pregnancy in multiple sclerosis. Data came from immunoSEQ multiplex PCR; TCRdb stores just in-frame clones and leaves some out. The profile covers approximately 61,000 clones, with under 95% appearing a single time and roughly 3.3% taken by the ten largest. The CDR3 length is 15 residues. Germline-derived CDR1 and CDR2 are MNHNY and SVGAGI (reference sequence). V gave up 6 bases and J gave up 11 bases; unmatched junction bases: 16. The TCR was taken from a female donor in good health, enrolled as a control in a pregnancy study. The gene calls are TRBV6-6 and TRBJ2-5, with TRBD1 matching over 9 bases. The sample in question was peripheral blood, obtained in the first trimester of pregnancy. The DNA of the CDR3 is TGTGCCAGCAGCAAAGCAGGGACAGGGAATTGGGAGCAGTACTTC. Translating it yields CASSKAGTGNWEQYF.